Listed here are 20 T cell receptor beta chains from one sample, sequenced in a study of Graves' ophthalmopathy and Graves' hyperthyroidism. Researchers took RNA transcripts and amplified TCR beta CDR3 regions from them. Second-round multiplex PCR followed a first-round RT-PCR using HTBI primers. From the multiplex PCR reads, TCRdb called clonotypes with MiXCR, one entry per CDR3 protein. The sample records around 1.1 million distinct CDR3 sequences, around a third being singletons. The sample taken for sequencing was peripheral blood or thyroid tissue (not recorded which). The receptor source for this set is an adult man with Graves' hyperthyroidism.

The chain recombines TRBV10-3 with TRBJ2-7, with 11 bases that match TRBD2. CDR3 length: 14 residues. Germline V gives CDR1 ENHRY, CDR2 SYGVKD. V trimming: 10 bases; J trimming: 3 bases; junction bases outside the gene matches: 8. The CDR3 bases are TGTGCCACAAATACCGGGACTAGCGGCTACGAGCAGTACTTC. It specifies CATNTGTSGYEQYF.

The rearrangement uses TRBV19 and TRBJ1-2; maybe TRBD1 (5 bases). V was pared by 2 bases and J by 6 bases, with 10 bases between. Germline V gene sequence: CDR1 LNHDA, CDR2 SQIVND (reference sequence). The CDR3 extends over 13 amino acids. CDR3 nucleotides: TGTGCCAGTAGTATACGGGGGGAGAATGGCTACACCTTC. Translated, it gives CASSIRGENGYTF.

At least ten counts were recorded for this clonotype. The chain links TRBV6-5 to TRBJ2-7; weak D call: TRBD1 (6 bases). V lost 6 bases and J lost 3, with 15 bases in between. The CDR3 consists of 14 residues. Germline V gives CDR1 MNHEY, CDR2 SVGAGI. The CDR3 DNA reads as TGTGCCAGCAGCATTACTCGGGACAACTACGAGCAGTACTTC. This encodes CASSITRDNYEQYF.

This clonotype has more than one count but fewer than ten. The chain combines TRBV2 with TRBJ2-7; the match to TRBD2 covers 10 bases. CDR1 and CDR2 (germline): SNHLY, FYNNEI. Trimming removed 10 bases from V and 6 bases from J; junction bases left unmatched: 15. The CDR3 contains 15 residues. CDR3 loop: CAIKAPGLASFEQYF. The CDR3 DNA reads TGTGCCATCAAGGCACCGGGACTAGCGTCTTTCGAGCAGTACTTC.

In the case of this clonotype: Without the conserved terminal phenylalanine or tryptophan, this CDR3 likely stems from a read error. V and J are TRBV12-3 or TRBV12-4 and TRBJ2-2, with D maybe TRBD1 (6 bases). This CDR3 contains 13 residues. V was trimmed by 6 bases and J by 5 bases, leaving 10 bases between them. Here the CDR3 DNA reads TGTGCCAGCAGCCTCACAGGGACCGGGGAGCTGTTTTCT. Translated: CASSLTGTGELFS.

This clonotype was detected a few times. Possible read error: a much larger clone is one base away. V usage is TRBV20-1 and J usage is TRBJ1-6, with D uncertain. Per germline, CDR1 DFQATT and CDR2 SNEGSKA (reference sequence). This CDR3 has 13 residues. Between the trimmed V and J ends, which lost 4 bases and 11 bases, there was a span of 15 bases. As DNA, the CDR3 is TGCAGTGCTAATCCGGATGGGATTCCACCCCTCCACTTT. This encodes CSANPDGIPPLHF.

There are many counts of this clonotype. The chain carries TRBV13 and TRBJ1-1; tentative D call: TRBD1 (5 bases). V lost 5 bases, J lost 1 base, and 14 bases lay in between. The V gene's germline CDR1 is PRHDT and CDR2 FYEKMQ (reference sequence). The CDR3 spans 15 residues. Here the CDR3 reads CASSNPRGKNTEAFF. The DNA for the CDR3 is TGTGCCAGCAGCAACCCGCGGGGGAAGAACACTGAAGCTTTCTTT.

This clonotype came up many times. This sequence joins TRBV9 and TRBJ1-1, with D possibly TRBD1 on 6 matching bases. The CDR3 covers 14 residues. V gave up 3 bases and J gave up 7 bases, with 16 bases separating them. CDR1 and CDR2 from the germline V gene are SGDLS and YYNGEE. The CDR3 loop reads CASSAEGGFGEAFF. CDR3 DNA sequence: TGTGCCAGCAGCGCCGAAGGGGGGTTCGGTGAAGCTTTCTTT.

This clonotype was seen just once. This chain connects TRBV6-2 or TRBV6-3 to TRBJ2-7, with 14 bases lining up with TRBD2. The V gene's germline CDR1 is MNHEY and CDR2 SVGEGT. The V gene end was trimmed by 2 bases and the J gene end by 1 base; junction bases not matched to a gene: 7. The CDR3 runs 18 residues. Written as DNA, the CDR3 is TGTGCCAGCAGTTACGGACTAGCGGGAGGTTTTTTGTCCTACGAGCAGTACTTC. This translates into CASSYGLAGGFLSYEQYF.

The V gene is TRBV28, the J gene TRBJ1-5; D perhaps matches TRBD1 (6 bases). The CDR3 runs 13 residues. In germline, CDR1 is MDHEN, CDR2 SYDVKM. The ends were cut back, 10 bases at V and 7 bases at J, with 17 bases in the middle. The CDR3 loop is CAKQQGEGQPQHF. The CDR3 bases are TGTGCCAAGCAACAGGGCGAGGGCCAGCCCCAGCATTTT. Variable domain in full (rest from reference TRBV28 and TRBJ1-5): DVKVTQSSRYLVKRTGEKVFLECVQDMDHENMFWYRQDPGLGLRLIYFSYDVKMKEKGDIPEGYSVSREKKERFSLILESASTNQTSMYLCAKQQGEGQPQHFGDGTRLSIL.

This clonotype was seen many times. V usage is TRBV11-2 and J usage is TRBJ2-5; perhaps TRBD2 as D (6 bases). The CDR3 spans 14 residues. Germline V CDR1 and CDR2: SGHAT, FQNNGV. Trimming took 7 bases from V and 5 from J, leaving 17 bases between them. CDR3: CASNLGGVSETQYF. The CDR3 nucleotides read TGTGCCAGCAACCTAGGCGGGGTTTCGGAGACCCAGTACTTC.

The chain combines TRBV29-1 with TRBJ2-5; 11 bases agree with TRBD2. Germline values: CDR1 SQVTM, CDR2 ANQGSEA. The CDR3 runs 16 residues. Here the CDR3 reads CSARAASGGPGETQYF. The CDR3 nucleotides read TGCAGTGCTAGGGCCGCTAGCGGGGGGCCGGGGGAGACCCAGTACTTC.

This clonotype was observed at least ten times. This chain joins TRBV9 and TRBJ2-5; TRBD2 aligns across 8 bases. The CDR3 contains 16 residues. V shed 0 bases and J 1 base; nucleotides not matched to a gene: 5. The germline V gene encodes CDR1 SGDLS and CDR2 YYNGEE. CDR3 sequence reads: CASSVEEAGGQETQYF. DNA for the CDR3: TGTGCCAGCAGCGTAGAAGAGGCGGGGGGCCAAGAGACCCAGTACTTC.

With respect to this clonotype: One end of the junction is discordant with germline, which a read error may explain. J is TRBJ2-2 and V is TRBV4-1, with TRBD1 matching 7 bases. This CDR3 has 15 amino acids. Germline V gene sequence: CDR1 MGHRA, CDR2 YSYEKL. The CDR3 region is CASSRDSRYAGELLF. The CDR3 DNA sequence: TGCGCCAGCAGCCGGGACAGCCGTTACGCCGGGGAGCTGCTTTTT.

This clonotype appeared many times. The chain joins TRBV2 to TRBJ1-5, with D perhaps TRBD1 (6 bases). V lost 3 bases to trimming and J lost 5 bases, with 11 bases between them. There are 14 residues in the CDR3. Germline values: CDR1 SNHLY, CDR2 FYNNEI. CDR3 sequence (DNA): TGTGCCAGCAGTGACCGGGACACATATCAGCCCCAGCATTTT. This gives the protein CASSDRDTYQPQHF. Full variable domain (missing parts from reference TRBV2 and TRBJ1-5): EPEVTQTPSHQVTQMGQEVILRCVPISNHLYFYWYRQILGQKVEFLVSFYNNEISEKSEIFDDQFSVERPDGSNFTLKIRSTKLEDSAMYFCASSDRDTYQPQHFGDGTRLSIL.

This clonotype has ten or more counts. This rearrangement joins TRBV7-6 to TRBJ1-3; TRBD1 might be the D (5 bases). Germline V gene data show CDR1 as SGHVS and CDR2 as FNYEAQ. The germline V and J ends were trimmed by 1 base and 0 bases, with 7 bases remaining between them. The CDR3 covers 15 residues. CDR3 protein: CASSLVGTSGNTIYF. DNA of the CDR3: TGTGCCAGCAGCTTAGTCGGGACCTCTGGAAACACCATATATTTT.

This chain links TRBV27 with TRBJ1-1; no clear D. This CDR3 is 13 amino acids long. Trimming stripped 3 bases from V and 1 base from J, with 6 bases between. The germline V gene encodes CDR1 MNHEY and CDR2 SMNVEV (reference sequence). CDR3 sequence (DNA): TGTGCCAGCAGTTTTTGGGAGAACACTGAAGCTTTCTTT. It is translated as CASSFWENTEAFF.

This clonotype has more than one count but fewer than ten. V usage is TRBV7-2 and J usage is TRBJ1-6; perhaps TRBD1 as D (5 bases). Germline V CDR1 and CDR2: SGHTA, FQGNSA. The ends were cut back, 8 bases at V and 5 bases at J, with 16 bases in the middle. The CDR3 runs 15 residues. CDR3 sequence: CASPEGWTHNSPLHF. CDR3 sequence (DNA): TGTGCCAGCCCCGAGGGATGGACACATAATTCACCCCTCCACTTT.

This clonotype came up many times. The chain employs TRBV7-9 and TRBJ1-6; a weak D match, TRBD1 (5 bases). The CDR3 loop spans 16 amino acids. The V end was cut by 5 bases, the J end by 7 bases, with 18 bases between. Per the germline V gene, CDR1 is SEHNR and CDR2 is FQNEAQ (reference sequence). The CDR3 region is CASSIRNRDRNSPLHF. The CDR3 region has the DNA TGTGCCAGCAGCATCAGAAACCGGGACCGAAATTCACCCCTCCACTTT. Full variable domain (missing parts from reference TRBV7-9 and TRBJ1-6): DTGVSQNPRHKITKRGQNVTFRCDPISEHNRLYWYRQTLGQGPEFLTYFQNEAQLEKSRLLSDRFSAERPKGSFSTLEIQRTEQGDSAMYLCASSIRNRDRNSPLHFGNGTRLTVT.

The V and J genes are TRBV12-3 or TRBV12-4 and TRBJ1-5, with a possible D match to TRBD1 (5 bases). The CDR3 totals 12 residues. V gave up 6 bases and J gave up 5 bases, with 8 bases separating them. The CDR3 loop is CASRGRDQPQHF. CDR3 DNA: TGTGCCAGCAGGGGGCGCGATCAGCCCCAGCATTTT.